One and the same sample provided the 30 T cell receptor beta chains below, sequenced in a study of brain T cells in children with intractable seizures. This table comes from immunoSEQ multiplex PCR, and its TCRdb copy is limited to in-frame clones, with some not included. The table records roughly 120,000 clones, under 95% of them present only once. Sequencing was performed on peripheral blood, taken at surgery. Source of these receptors: a boy under three years old with hemimegalencephaly and intractable seizures.

The rearrangement joins TRBV7-8 to TRBJ2-7; D may be TRBD2 (11 bases). The V gene's germline CDR1 is SGHVS and CDR2 FQNEAQ. This CDR3 spans 19 amino acids. V was pared by 5 bases and J by 3 bases, with 29 bases between. The CDR3 DNA reads as TGTGCCAGCAGCATCCGACAGGGGGCTGCCGGGACTAGCGGCTACGAGCAGTACTTC. This encodes CASSIRQGAAGTSGYEQYF.

V is TRBV10-1 and J is TRBJ2-5, with a possible D match to TRBD1 (7 bases). CDR3 length: 14 residues. V was pared by 9 bases and J by 5 bases, with 19 bases between. The germline CDR1 and CDR2 sequences are WNHNN and SYGVQD (reference sequence). The CDR3 region has the DNA TGCGCCAGTGTTTCCGCGACAGGGAGGGAGACCCAGTACTTC. Translated: CASVSATGRETQYF.

Written as DNA, the CDR3 is TGTGCCAGCAGCTTGAGGGGTGGAAACATTCAGTACTTC. The encoded protein is CASSLRGGNIQYF. This chain joins TRBV5-6 and TRBJ2-4; a possible D gene is TRBD1 (5 bases). This CDR3 is 13 amino acids long. Germline assignment: CDR1 SGHDT and CDR2 YYEEEE. The germline V and J ends were trimmed by 1 base and 6 bases, with 8 bases remaining between them.

The rearrangement uses TRBV4-1 and TRBJ2-1; D is unclear. The CDR3 extends over 15 amino acids. Trimming removed 1 base from V and 0 bases from J, with 7 bases in between. The germline V gene has CDR1 MGHRA and CDR2 YSYEKL. This chain's CDR3 is CASSQVASSYNEQFF. The CDR3, as DNA: TGCGCCAGCAGCCAAGTGGCTAGCTCCTACAATGAGCAGTTCTTC.

The gene calls are TRBV14 and TRBJ2-2; D is ambiguous. Per the germline V gene, CDR1 is SGHDN and CDR2 is FVKESK. V was cut by 0 bases and J by 3 bases, with 2 bases left in between. The CDR3 extends over 13 amino acids. The CDR3 reads CASSQEYTGELFF. In DNA form, the CDR3 reads TGTGCCAGCAGCCAAGAGTACACCGGGGAGCTGTTTTTT.

The rearrangement uses TRBV9 and TRBJ1-6; D call uncertain. This CDR3 has 12 residues. Germline CDR1 SGDLS, CDR2 YYNGEE. The V and J ends lost 1 base and 9 bases respectively, with 5 bases between them. The CDR3 nucleotides read TGTGCCAGCAGCGTAAATACTTCACCCCTCCACTTT. Amino acids: CASSVNTSPLHF.

This clone has only one observation. The chain is built from TRBV5-4 and TRBJ1-3; 7 positions match TRBD1. This CDR3 has 16 amino acids. V shed 4 bases, J shed 0 bases, and the junction held 7 bases outside the gene matches. CDR1 SGHNT and CDR2 YYREEE come from the germline V gene (reference sequence). The CDR3 sequence is CASSRDSGISGNTIYF. CDR3 sequence (DNA): TGTGCCAGCAGCCGGGACAGCGGAATCTCTGGAAACACCATATATTTT.

The chain links TRBV7-6 to TRBJ2-3, with no clear D. Trimming stripped 4 bases from V and 1 base from J, with 3 bases between. Germline CDR1 SGHVS, CDR2 FNYEAQ. This CDR3 region has 12 residues. CDR3: CASSSGTDTQYF. CDR3 nucleotide sequence: TGTGCCAGCAGCTCGGGCACAGATACGCAGTATTTT.

The chain employs TRBV4-1 and TRBJ2-1, with D maybe TRBD2 (6 bases). CDR3 length equals 17 residues. The germline V and J ends were trimmed by 1 base and 6 bases, with 19 bases remaining between them. Germline values: CDR1 MGHRA, CDR2 YSYEKL. The CDR3 DNA is TGCGCCAGCAGCCAAGTTCCGGGACTCAATAAGATCAATGAGCAGTTCTTC. Its translation is CASSQVPGLNKINEQFF.

The V call is TRBV29-1, the J call TRBJ2-7; 7 bases fit TRBD2. There are 13 residues in the CDR3. After removal of 4 bases from V and 2 bases from J, the junction contained 5 bases not matched to a gene. Germline V gene lookup returns CDR1 SQVTM and CDR2 ANQGSEA. CDR3 in amino acids: CSVVSSGTYEQYF. The DNA for the CDR3 is TGCAGCGTTGTCTCTAGCGGCACCTACGAGCAGTACTTC.

The chain recombines TRBV2 with TRBJ2-1, with 11 nucleotides matching TRBD2. This CDR3 contains 17 residues. V shed 3 bases, J shed 4 bases, and the junction held 8 bases outside the gene matches. The germline gives CDR1 SNHLY, CDR2 FYNNEI. For the CDR3, the DNA is TGTGCCAGCAGTGACATTACTAGCGGGAGTAGGTACAATGAGCAGTTCTTC. Protein product: CASSDITSGSRYNEQFF.

The chain has TRBV2 and TRBJ2-5; D gene unclear. V lost 6 bases, J lost 4 bases, and 9 bases lay in between. The V gene's germline CDR1 is SNHLY and CDR2 FYNNEI. The CDR3 runs 12 residues. The CDR3 sequence is CASREYRETQYF. Here the CDR3 DNA reads TGTGCCAGCAGGGAATATAGAGAGACCCAGTACTTC. Together with reference TRBV2 and TRBJ2-5, the CDR3 gives the full variable domain: EPEVTQTPSHQVTQMGQEVILRCVPISNHLYFYWYRQILGQKVEFLVSFYNNEISEKSEIFDDQFSVERPDGSNFTLKIRSTKLEDSAMYFCASREYRETQYFGPGTRLLVL.

The chain uses TRBV27 and TRBJ1-2; 8 positions agree with TRBD1. The germline V gene has CDR1 MNHEY and CDR2 SMNVEV (reference sequence). The ends lost 3 bases at V and 8 bases at J; junction bases unmatched: 5. The CDR3 is made up of 13 amino acids. CDR3 loop: CASSFRQGLGYTF. CDR3 coding DNA: TGTGCCAGCAGTTTTCGACAGGGGTTAGGCTACACCTTC.

The CDR3 nucleotides are TGTGCCAGCAGTTTCCGGGCGGGACTCGAAACACCCGCCAGCTCCTACGAGCAGTACTTC. This codes for CASSFRAGLETPASSYEQYF. The J gene is TRBJ2-7, the V gene TRBV27, with D possibly being TRBD2 (6 bases). The V end lost 3 bases, the J end lost 0 bases, and 27 bases lay between the germline ends. The CDR3 consists of 20 residues. Germline CDR1 MNHEY, CDR2 SMNVEV (reference sequence).

The chain links TRBV7-3 to TRBJ2-1, with a weak D call TRBD1 (6 bases). Per the germline V gene, CDR1 is SGHTA and CDR2 is FQGTGA. This CDR3 comprises 19 residues. V shed 1 base and J shed 0 bases, with 19 bases lying between them. CDR3 sequence (DNA): TGTGCCAGCAGCTTAATCGGCACACTACAGGGAAGCTCCTACAATGAGCAGTTCTTC. It encodes CASSLIGTLQGSSYNEQFF.

This chain connects TRBV7-2 to TRBJ1-2; TRBD1 matches 8 bases. The V segment lost 7 bases and the J segment 5 bases; nucleotides outside the gene matches: 9. The CDR3 runs 14 residues. Germline-derived CDR1 and CDR2 are SGHTA and FQGNSA. CDR3 amino acids: CASTRGDRGYGYTF. CDR3 sequence (DNA): TGTGCCAGCACCCGGGGTGACAGGGGATATGGCTACACCTTC.

This chain uses TRBV24-1 with TRBJ2-2, with 8 bases matching TRBD1. CDR1 and CDR2 from the germline V gene are KGHDR and SFDVKD. Trimming took 4 bases from V and 5 from J; bases not matched to a gene: 8. This CDR3 spans 16 amino acids. DNA of the CDR3: TGTGCCACCAGTGACCCCGGACAGGGCTGGACCGGGGAGCTGTTTTTT. Encoded protein: CATSDPGQGWTGELFF.

This chain uses TRBV6-5 with TRBJ2-2, with D unclear. CDR1 and CDR2 from the germline V gene are MNHEY and SVGAGI. With 4 bases removed from V and 7 bases from J, the gap between germline ends came to 16 bases. The length of the CDR3 is 15 residues. The CDR3 DNA is TGTGCCAGCAGTTGTAGGTGGGGTTGGGTCGGGGAGCTGTTTTTT. Translating gives CASSCRWGWVGELFF.

As to this clone: The same CDR3 is also encoded by other DNA sequences in this sample. In DNA form, the CDR3 reads TGTGCCAGCAGTTTAGGGCCATCCTACGAGCAGTACTTC. It specifies CASSLGPSYEQYF. The V and J genes are TRBV27 and TRBJ2-7; no clear D. V lost 2 bases to trimming and J lost 1 base, with 6 bases between them. Germline V gives CDR1 MNHEY, CDR2 SMNVEV (reference sequence). The CDR3 is 13 amino acids.

The V and J genes are TRBV9 and TRBJ1-6; D remains unclear. The CDR3 runs 15 residues. V was cut by 0 bases and J by 6 bases, with 10 bases left in between. Per germline, CDR1 SGDLS and CDR2 YYNGEE. In DNA form, the CDR3 reads TGTGCCAGCAGCGTAGGGGCCGGGATTAATTCACCCCTCCACTTT. The encoded protein is CASSVGAGINSPLHF. Looking up the rest from reference TRBV9 and TRBJ1-6 gives the full variable domain: DSGVTQTPKHLITATGQRVTLRCSPRSGDLSVYWYQQSLDQGLQFLIQYYNGEERAKGNILERFSAQQFPDLHSELNLSSLELGDSALYFCASSVGAGINSPLHFGNGTRLTVT.

The genes are TRBV6-5 and TRBJ2-7; D is undetermined. This CDR3 is built from 15 residues. Trimming stripped 5 bases from V and 0 bases from J, with 14 bases between. Germline-derived CDR1 and CDR2 are MNHEY and SVGAGI. CDR3 protein: CASSPWGLSSYEQYF. The CDR3 DNA reads TGTGCCAGCAGTCCATGGGGTCTCAGCTCCTACGAGCAGTACTTC.

CDR3 nucleotide sequence: TGCGCCAGCAGCTTGGTACAGGGGACGGGGAACGAGCAGTACTTC. Translated: CASSLVQGTGNEQYF. The chain has TRBV5-1 and TRBJ2-7, with 7 positions matching TRBD1. The germline V gene has CDR1 SGHRS and CDR2 YFSETQ. The CDR3 runs 15 residues. V shed 0 bases and J 5 bases; nucleotides not matched to a gene: 8.

V usage is TRBV3-1 (or the pseudogene TRBV3-2) and J usage is TRBJ2-2; no clear D. V was clipped by 6 bases and J by 13 bases, with 18 bases between them. The CDR3 spans 13 residues. Germline V gives CDR1 LGHDT, CDR2 YNNKEL (reference sequence). The chain's CDR3 is CASRPAAQLWLFF. The DNA of the CDR3 is TGTGCCAGCAGGCCTGCGGCCCAACTGTGGCTGTTTTTT.

The chain carries TRBV5-1 and TRBJ2-7; 9 bases map to TRBD1. The V segment lost 3 bases and the J segment 6 bases; nucleotides outside the gene matches: 7. The CDR3 totals 14 residues. The germline CDR1 and CDR2 sequences are SGHRS and YFSETQ. Here the CDR3 DNA reads TGCGCCAGCAGCTCACAGGGGGCGAGTTCCGAGCAGTACTTC. Residues: CASSSQGASSEQYF.

The CDR3 region has the DNA TGTGCCAGCAGCGTAGGAGGGAGTGTGGATACGCAGTATTTT. Protein product: CASSVGGSVDTQYF. This sequence joins TRBV9 and TRBJ2-3; D may be TRBD2 (5 bases). V lost 0 bases and J 6 bases, leaving 11 bases between the germline ends. Germline CDR1 reads SGDLS; CDR2 reads YYNGEE. The CDR3 is 14 residues long.

The CDR3 nucleotides read TGCGCCAGCAGCGTGGATCACCGCGGATATGGCTACACCTTC. Translation gives CASSVDHRGYGYTF. V gene TRBV5-1 combines with J gene TRBJ1-2; the D is unclear. Trimming shortened V by 4 bases and J by 5 bases, and 15 bases separated the two germline ends. The CDR3 sequence is 14 residues long. Germline V gene sequence: CDR1 SGHRS, CDR2 YFSETQ.

The chain employs TRBV12-3 or TRBV12-4 and TRBJ2-5; no clear D gene. The CDR3 extends over 13 amino acids. The ends were cut back, 5 bases at V and 4 bases at J, with 11 bases in the middle. The chain's CDR3 is CASSLSEAETQYF. As DNA, the CDR3 is TGTGCCAGCAGTCTAAGTGAAGCAGAGACCCAGTACTTC.

The rearrangement uses TRBV9 and TRBJ1-3, with TRBD1 identical over 7 bases. J gave up 0 bases and V 4 bases, and 13 bases lay outside the gene matches. Germline loops: CDR1 SGDLS, CDR2 YYNGEE. This CDR3 has 18 residues. The CDR3 DNA sequence: TGTGCCAGCAGCCCGGCAGGGGACAGTTTCCTCTCTGGAAACACCATATATTTT. Translating gives CASSPAGDSFLSGNTIYF.

V usage is TRBV9 and J usage is TRBJ2-3, with 7 bases aligning to TRBD1. Germline V CDR1 and CDR2: SGDLS, YYNGEE. This CDR3 has 14 residues. V trimming: 2 bases; J trimming: 2 bases; junction bases outside the gene matches: 2. In DNA form, the CDR3 reads TGTGCCAGCAGCGTGACAGGGTCCACAGATACGCAGTATTTT. This gives the protein CASSVTGSTDTQYF.

This chain connects TRBV9 to TRBJ2-5, with no clear D. CDR1 is SGDLS, CDR2 YYNGEE, per germline. The CDR3 has 17 amino acids. Between the trimmed V and J ends, which lost 0 bases and 4 bases, there was a span of 19 bases. This chain's CDR3 is CASSVDPPEGIRETQYF. The DNA of the CDR3 is TGTGCCAGCAGCGTAGACCCCCCGGAAGGAATTAGAGAGACCCAGTACTTC.